This is a list of T cell receptor beta chains from one sample in a study of cytomegalovirus exposure and HLA in healthy donors. Data came from immunoSEQ multiplex PCR; TCRdb stores just in-frame clones and leaves some out. The data hold about 120,000 clones, with roughly 82% observed a single time. Sequenced: PBMCs. The receptors were sampled from a woman aged 40-49 years in good health and CMV-seropositive. The CDR3 runs from the conserved cysteine through the conserved F or W. Each record gives: J gene, clone size, V gene, D gene, CDR3 DNA, CDR3 protein. The D gene is left open where the match is weak. Some rows mark clone size as missing; the rest say once, few, many or name a class of expanded clone.

J: TRBJ1-5
size: -
V: TRBV30
D: TRBD1
DNA: TGTGCCTCCGGACAGGGGGACAAGCCCCAGCATTTT
CDR3: CASGQGDKPQHF

J: TRBJ2-1
size: few
V: TRBV5-5
D: -
DNA: TGTGCCAGCAGCTTCCCCGGGACTGTAGCCTACAATGAGCAGTTCTTC
CDR3: CASSFPGTVAYNEQFF

J: TRBJ2-3
size: many
V: TRBV12-5
D: TRBD1
DNA: TGTGCTAGTGGTTTGGCGACAGGGGACGATACGCAGTATTTT
CDR3: CASGLATGDDTQYF

J: TRBJ2-5
size: few
V: TRBV5-1
D: -
DNA: TGCGCCAGCAGCGGGAACAGGGCAGAAGGGGAGACCCAGTACTTC
CDR3: CASSGNRAEGETQYF

J: TRBJ2-1
size: -
V: TRBV28
D: -
DNA: TGTGCCAGCAGTGTCCTAGGCGGCTTAGCGAATGAGCAGTTCTTC
CDR3: CASSVLGGLANEQFF

J: TRBJ2-2
size: -
V: TRBV4-3
D: -
DNA: TGCGCCAGCAGCCAAGACGGAGCCTCAGCCTACACCGGGGAGCTGTTTTTT
CDR3: CASSQDGASAYTGELFF

J: TRBJ2-7
size: -
V: TRBV10-3
D: TRBD1
DNA: TGTGCCATCAGCGCGGGACAGGGTTATGACGAGCAGTACTTC
CDR3: CAISAGQGYDEQYF

J: TRBJ1-1
size: -
V: TRBV6-5
D: -
DNA: TGTGCCAGCAGAACTACTGCGAACACTGAAGCTTTCTTT
CDR3: CASRTTANTEAFF

J: TRBJ2-5
size: -
V: TRBV21-1
D: -
DNA: TGTGCCAGCAGCAAAAGCGGGACAGGGGGCAGGCAAGAGACCCAGTACTTC
CDR3: CASSKSGTGGRQETQYF

J: TRBJ1-5
size: -
V: TRBV30
D: TRBD1
DNA: TGTGCCTGGAGAGCGACAGGGGGCAGGAATCAGCCCCAGCATTTT
CDR3: CAWRATGGRNQPQHF

J: TRBJ2-3
size: -
V: TRBV5-1
D: TRBD2
DNA: TGCGCCAGCAGCTTAGGTGCGGGGGGGGCCTCTCGCGATACGCAGTATTTT
CDR3: CASSLGAGGASRDTQYF

J: TRBJ2-5
size: -
V: TRBV7-2
D: TRBD2
DNA: TGTGCCAGCAGCTTCAAGACTAGCGGGGGGTCCCTGGGCGAGACCCAGTACTTC
CDR3: CASSFKTSGGSLGETQYF

J: TRBJ1-2
size: few
V: TRBV28
D: TRBD1
DNA: TGTGCCAGCAGCGGGACAGACTATGGCTACACCTTC
CDR3: CASSGTDYGYTF

J: TRBJ1-1
size: -
V: TRBV5-7
D: -
DNA: TGTGCCAGCAGCTTGTCCCCAGGGAGGGTCGGCACTGAAGCTTTCTTT
CDR3: CASSLSPGRVGTEAFF

J: TRBJ1-1
size: -
V: TRBV7-9
D: TRBD1
DNA: TGTTCCAGCAGTTTGACAGGGGGCGTAGGGAATGAAGCTTTCTTT
CDR3: CSSSLTGGVGNEAFF

J: TRBJ1-2
size: -
V: TRBV28
D: TRBD1
DNA: TGTGCCAGCAGTTTCGCGGACAGGGGTCCCCGGTTAGGCTACACCTTC
CDR3: CASSFADRGPRLGYTF

J: TRBJ2-5
size: -
V: TRBV11-2
D: TRBD2
DNA: TGTGCCAGCAGCTTAGCAGGACTAGCGGGAGTTTTACAAGAGACCCAGTACTTC
CDR3: CASSLAGLAGVLQETQYF

J: TRBJ2-2
size: -
V: TRBV9
D: TRBD2
DNA: TGTGCCAGCAGCTCTAGGGAAAGGGGACTAGCGCTCTGGACCGGGGAGCTGTTTTTT
CDR3: CASSSRERGLALWTGELFF

J: TRBJ1-6
size: -
V: TRBV30
D: TRBD1
DNA: TGTGCCTGGAGGGGGACAGGCGGCTTACCCCTCCACTTT
CDR3: CAWRGTGGLPLHF

J: TRBJ2-7
size: -
V: TRBV6-5
D: -
DNA: TGTGCCAGCAGGGCGCCGATGTTGCGGGACGAGCAGTACTTC
CDR3: CASRAPMLRDEQYF

J: TRBJ1-2
size: -
V: TRBV2
D: TRBD1
DNA: TGTGCCAGCAGTCTTCCCGGACAGGGAAATGGCTACACCTTC
CDR3: CASSLPGQGNGYTF

J: TRBJ1-1
size: -
V: TRBV18
D: -
DNA: TGTGCCACCTCGCCATCTTTTTTAGGGGGGAACACTGAAGCTTTCTTT
CDR3: CATSPSFLGGNTEAFF

J: TRBJ1-1
size: -
V: TRBV27
D: -
DNA: TGTGCCAGCTTCCGGTTGGCTGAAGCTTTCTTT
CDR3: CASFRLAEAFF

J: TRBJ2-1
size: -
V: TRBV19
D: -
DNA: TGTGCCAGTAGTTCTCGCTATTCGGTTCACCGGGACAATGAGCAGTTCTTC
CDR3: CASSSRYSVHRDNEQFF

J: TRBJ2-3
size: -
V: TRBV2
D: TRBD2
DNA: TGTGCCAGCATTCGGACTAGTGGCACAGATACGCAGTATTTT
CDR3: CASIRTSGTDTQYF

J: TRBJ2-2
size: -
V: TRBV9
D: TRBD2
DNA: TGTGCCAGCAGCGCAAAGGGGACTAGCGGAGCCAACACCGGGGAGCTGTTTTTT
CDR3: CASSAKGTSGANTGELFF

J: TRBJ1-2
size: -
V: TRBV4-3
D: -
DNA: TGCGCCAGCAGCCGCGGACTAGGGGCCTTCGGCTACACCTTC
CDR3: CASSRGLGAFGYTF

J: TRBJ2-3
size: -
V: TRBV7-2
D: -
DNA: TGTGCCAGCAGCCTAGTCTTTGAGGGCCCAGATACGCAGTATTTT
CDR3: CASSLVFEGPDTQYF

J: TRBJ2-1
size: -
V: TRBV5-4
D: TRBD1
DNA: TGTGCCAGCAGCCAACCCCGGACAGGGGTGTCCAATGAGCAGTTCTTC
CDR3: CASSQPRTGVSNEQFF

J: TRBJ1-5
size: -
V: TRBV7-9
D: -
DNA: TGTTCCAGCAGCTTAGCAGCTCCTGATCCGCCCCAGCATTTT
CDR3: CSSSLAAPDPPQHF

J: TRBJ1-2
size: -
V: TRBV28
D: -
DNA: TGTGCCAGCAGGGGGGGTGGTGGCGCGGGCTATGGCTACACCTTC
CDR3: CASRGGGGAGYGYTF

J: TRBJ2-7
size: -
V: TRBV6-5
D: -
DNA: TGTGCCAGCAGTCCTCCCGACACCTACGAGCAGTACTTC
CDR3: CASSPPDTYEQYF

J: TRBJ1-2
size: -
V: TRBV6-1
D: TRBD1
DNA: TGTGCCAGCAGGCTGACAGGGGGCATTGGCTACACCTTC
CDR3: CASRLTGGIGYTF

J: TRBJ2-5
size: -
V: TRBV5-1
D: TRBD2
DNA: TGCGCCACTTCTAGCGGCGGGAGGGCCTTGGAGACCCAGTACTTC
CDR3: CATSSGGRALETQYF

J: TRBJ1-2
size: -
V: TRBV5-1
D: -
DNA: TGCGCCAGCAGCTTGTTGGGACTCCGGGATGGGGGCTACACCTTC
CDR3: CASSLLGLRDGGYTF

J: TRBJ1-4
size: -
V: TRBV7-2
D: -
DNA: TGTGCCAGCAGCACGGGGGGAAGGGGCCGGGAAAAACTGTTTTTT
CDR3: CASSTGGRGREKLFF

J: TRBJ2-7
size: -
V: TRBV5-8
D: -
DNA: TGTGCCAGCAGCGGACGGGACACATCCTACGAGCAGTACTTC
CDR3: CASSGRDTSYEQYF

J: TRBJ1-5
size: -
V: TRBV2
D: TRBD1
DNA: TGTGCCAGCAGTGTCACAGGGGGCGGTCAGCCCCAGCATTTT
CDR3: CASSVTGGGQPQHF

J: TRBJ2-1
size: -
V: TRBV4-2
D: TRBD2
DNA: TGTGCCAGCAGCCAAGACGGGACTAGCGAGGATGAGCAGTTCTTC
CDR3: CASSQDGTSEDEQFF

J: TRBJ1-1
size: once
V: TRBV7-9
D: -
DNA: TGTGCCAGCAGCTTACCCCCTTTGGGGGCGAACACTGAAGCTTTCTTT
CDR3: CASSLPPLGANTEAFF

J: TRBJ2-1
size: -
V: TRBV11-3
D: -
DNA: TGTGCCAGCAGCTCACACTCCCAAGGGGGTGAGCAGTTCTTC
CDR3: CASSSHSQGGEQFF

J: TRBJ1-1
size: -
V: TRBV19
D: TRBD1
DNA: TGTGCCAGTACCGACCGGGGGACAGACAACACTGAAGCTTTCTTT
CDR3: CASTDRGTDNTEAFF

J: TRBJ2-7
size: -
V: TRBV2
D: TRBD2
DNA: TGTGCCAGGGGACTAGCGGGAAACTACGAGCAGTACTTC
CDR3: CARGLAGNYEQYF

J: TRBJ2-3
size: -
V: TRBV7-8
D: -
DNA: TGTGCCAGCAGTCAGGGGCCAGGGTCGCGGTCGGATACGCAGTATTTT
CDR3: CASSQGPGSRSDTQYF

J: TRBJ1-2
size: -
V: TRBV2
D: TRBD1
DNA: TGTGCCCGGGACAGTTCTAACTATGGCTACACCTTC
CDR3: CARDSSNYGYTF

J: TRBJ2-7
size: -
V: TRBV25-1
D: -
DNA: TGTGCCAGCAGTGAAGCGGGTTCGGCCTACGAGCAGTACTTC
CDR3: CASSEAGSAYEQYF

J: TRBJ1-1
size: once
V: TRBV5-4
D: -
DNA: TGTGCCAGCTACACACGCCCCTCAGGCTTAATGAACACTGAAGCTTTCTTT
CDR3: CASYTRPSGLMNTEAFF

J: TRBJ1-5
size: -
V: TRBV30
D: -
DNA: TGTGCCTGTTCCGAGGGAGGGTACGGCCAGCCCCAGCATTTT
CDR3: CACSEGGYGQPQHF

J: TRBJ1-1
size: -
V: TRBV4-2
D: TRBD1
DNA: TGTGCCAGCAGCCAAGATCAGGGGGACAGGGCTGAAGCTTTCTTT
CDR3: CASSQDQGDRAEAFF

J: TRBJ1-1
size: -
V: TRBV6-1
D: -
DNA: TGTGCCAGCAGTGTCCGGACAATATTTATGAACACTGAAGCTTTCTTT
CDR3: CASSVRTIFMNTEAFF